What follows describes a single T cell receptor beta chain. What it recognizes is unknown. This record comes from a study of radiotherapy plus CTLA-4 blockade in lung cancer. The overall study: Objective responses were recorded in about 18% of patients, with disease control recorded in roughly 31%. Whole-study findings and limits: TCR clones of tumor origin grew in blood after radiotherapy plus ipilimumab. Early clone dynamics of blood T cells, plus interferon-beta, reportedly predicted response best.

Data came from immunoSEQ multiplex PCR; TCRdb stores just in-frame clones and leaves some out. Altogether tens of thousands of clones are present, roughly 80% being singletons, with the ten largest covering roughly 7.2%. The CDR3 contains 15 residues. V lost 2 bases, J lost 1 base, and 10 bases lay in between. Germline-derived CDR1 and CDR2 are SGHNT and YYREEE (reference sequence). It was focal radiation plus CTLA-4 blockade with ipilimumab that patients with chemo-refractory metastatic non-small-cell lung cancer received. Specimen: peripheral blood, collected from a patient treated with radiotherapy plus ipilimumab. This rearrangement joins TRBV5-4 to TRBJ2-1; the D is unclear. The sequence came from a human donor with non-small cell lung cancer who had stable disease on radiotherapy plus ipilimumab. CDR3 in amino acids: CASSLEVPSYNEQFF. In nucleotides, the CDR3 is TGTGCCAGCAGCTTAGAGGTCCCATCCTACAATGAGCAGTTCTTC.